This TCR beta chain emerged from a study of shared clonotypes between healthy human individuals. At the level of the study: The cohort had two women and a few men, ages 18 to 49.

Concerning this clone itself: The same CDR3 is also encoded by other DNA sequences in this sample.

Execution of the assay was at deep level. Tens of thousands of T cell genomes (about 210 ng DNA) went into each sorted-subset replicate. Sequencing was performed with immunoSEQ multiplex PCR; in TCRdb, only in-frame clones are kept and a portion is missing. This sample carries 2.3 million or so clones, approximately 95% of them seen once, and the ten largest clones take under 0.45%. J lost 4 bases, V lost 1 base, and 2 bases had no gene match. Germline-derived CDR1 and CDR2 are SGHTA and FQGNSA. This CDR3 has 14 residues. Sequencing used naive CD4+ T cells from PBMCs. Indicated subset: CD45RA+ positively selected. The rearrangement joins TRBV7-2 to TRBJ1-1, with 8 bases aligning to TRBD1. The source of this sequence is a young man in good health. Some clones in this sample may be carry-over from other donors' samples. In DNA, the CDR3 is TGTGCCAGCAGCTTAGGACAGGGGCTCACTGAAGCTTTCTTT. It translates to CASSLGQGLTEAFF.